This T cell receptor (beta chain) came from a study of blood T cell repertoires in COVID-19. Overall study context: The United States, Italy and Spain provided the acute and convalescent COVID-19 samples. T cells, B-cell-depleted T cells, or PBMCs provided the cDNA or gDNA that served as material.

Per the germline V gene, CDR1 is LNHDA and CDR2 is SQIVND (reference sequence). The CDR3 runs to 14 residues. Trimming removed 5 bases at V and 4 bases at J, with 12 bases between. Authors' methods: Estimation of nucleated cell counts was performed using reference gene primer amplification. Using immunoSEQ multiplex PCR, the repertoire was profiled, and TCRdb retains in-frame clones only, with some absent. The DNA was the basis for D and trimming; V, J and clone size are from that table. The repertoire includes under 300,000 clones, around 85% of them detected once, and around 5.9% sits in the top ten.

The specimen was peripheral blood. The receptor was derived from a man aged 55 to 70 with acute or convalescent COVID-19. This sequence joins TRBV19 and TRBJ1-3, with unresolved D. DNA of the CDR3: TGTGCCAGTAGTCCTCTTAGTCTCGGAAACACCATATATTTT. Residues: CASSPLSLGNTIYF. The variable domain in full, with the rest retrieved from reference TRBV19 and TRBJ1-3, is DGGITQSPKYLFRKEGQNVTLSCEQNLNHDAMYWYRQDPGQGLRLIYYSQIVNDFQKGDIAEGYSVSREKKESFPLTVTSAQKNPTAFYLCASSPLSLGNTIYFGEGSWLTVV.